This record covers a single TCR beta chain. Germline CDR1 and CDR2: MNHEY and SVGEGT. V shed 5 bases and J shed 0 bases, with 10 bases lying between them. The CDR3 loop spans 15 amino acids. As processed by the authors: How many nucleated cells were present was estimated from reference gene primer amplification. Sequenced by immunoSEQ multiplex PCR; TCRdb stores in-frame clones only, minus some. V, J and clone size are those of that table, while D and trimming were read from the DNA. The data show some 200,000 clones, 60% to 85% seen once. The sample is drawn from a study of blood T cell repertoires in COVID-19. Across the whole study: Donors in the United States, Italy and Spain gave samples during acute or convalescent COVID-19. Sample material is recorded as cDNA or gDNA derived from T cells, B-cell-depleted T cells, or PBMCs.

The sequenced material came from peripheral blood. The J gene is TRBJ2-2, the V gene TRBV6-2 or TRBV6-3; a possible D gene is TRBD1 (6 bases). The clonotype comes from a woman in her 70s with acute or convalescent COVID-19. The CDR3 nucleotides are TGTGCCAGCAGTGCAGGGGTATCGAACACCGGGGAGCTGTTTTTT. Its protein product is CASSAGVSNTGELFF.